The clone carrying this T cell receptor beta chain showed up many times. TCRdb reanalysed the 5' RACE reads using MiXCR and keeps one entry per CDR3 protein. The sample has about 55,000 distinct CDR3 sequences, roughly 20% seen once. Cells sorted as Tregs were CD4+, CD25+ and CD127-/low. This clonotype was sampled from a female donor with breast cancer. Sequencing was carried out using tumor-infiltrating Tregs sorted from the breast tumor.

Here the CDR3 reads CASSLSMGGGSGVSYEQYF. Here the CDR3 DNA reads TGCGCCAGCAGCTTGAGTATGGGAGGTGGGTCCGGGGTGTCCTACGAGCAGTACTTC. This chain links TRBV5-1 with TRBJ2-7; tentative D call: TRBD2 (6 bases). CDR1 is SGHRS, CDR2 YFSETQ, per germline. V lost 1 base, J lost 1 base, and 24 bases lay in between. The CDR3 totals 19 residues.